These T cell receptor beta chains were read from a single sample in a study of shared clonotypes between healthy human individuals. Assay: immunoSEQ multiplex PCR; the TCRdb copy retains only in-frame clones and omits some. The sample carries 950,000 to 1,100,000 clones, around 76% recorded once. Sequencing input: memory CD4+ T cells sorted from blood. The receptors come from a man between 18 and 29 years old in good health. Each CDR3 is given with its conserved first and last residue. The D gene is left open where the match is weak. Clone size appears in some rows only: once, few, many, or a class for an expanded clone.

d_call: -; v_call: TRBV10-3; clone_size: -; j_call: TRBJ2-3; cdr3_length: 16; cdr3_aa: CAISESLVPSTDTQYF; cdr3_nt: TGTGCCATCAGTGAGTCGTTGGTGCCGAGCACAGATACGCAGTATTTT
d_call: -; v_call: TRBV6-5; clone_size: few; j_call: TRBJ1-1; cdr3_length: 15; cdr3_aa: CASSYSRQMNTEAFF; cdr3_nt: TGTGCCAGCAGTTACTCGAGACAGATGAACACTGAAGCTTTCTTT
d_call: -; v_call: TRBV4-1; clone_size: once; j_call: TRBJ2-5; cdr3_length: 13; cdr3_aa: CASSQVHRETQYF; cdr3_nt: TGCGCCAGCAGCCAAGTCCACAGGGAGACCCAGTACTTC
d_call: -; v_call: TRBV7-9; clone_size: -; j_call: TRBJ2-5; cdr3_length: 12; cdr3_aa: CASSLVLETQYF; cdr3_nt: TGTGCCAGCAGCTTGGTATTAGAGACCCAGTACTTC
d_call: TRBD1; v_call: TRBV7-9; clone_size: -; j_call: TRBJ1-2; cdr3_length: 14; cdr3_aa: CASSLRQGDYGYTF; cdr3_nt: TGTGCCAGCAGCTTAAGACAGGGGGACTATGGCTACACCTTC
d_call: -; v_call: TRBV5-1; clone_size: -; j_call: TRBJ2-1; cdr3_length: 14; cdr3_aa: CASSGLSSYNEQFF; cdr3_nt: TGCGCCAGCAGCGGATTGAGCTCCTACAATGAGCAGTTCTTC
d_call: -; v_call: TRBV28; clone_size: -; j_call: TRBJ1-3; cdr3_length: 15; cdr3_aa: CASRSDSSSGNTIYF; cdr3_nt: TGTGCCAGCAGATCGGACAGTTCTTCTGGAAACACCATATATTTT
d_call: TRBD2; v_call: TRBV5-1; clone_size: -; j_call: TRBJ2-1; cdr3_length: 14; cdr3_aa: CASSLAGLAPEQFF; cdr3_nt: TGCGCCAGCAGCTTGGCGGGACTAGCCCCCGAGCAGTTCTTC
d_call: TRBD2; v_call: TRBV7-2; clone_size: -; j_call: TRBJ2-7; cdr3_length: 14; cdr3_aa: CASSFSGGPLEQYF; cdr3_nt: TGTGCCAGCAGCTTTAGCGGGGGTCCCCTGGAGCAGTACTTC
d_call: TRBD1; v_call: TRBV5-1; clone_size: many; j_call: TRBJ2-6; cdr3_length: 14; cdr3_aa: CASSDRGGANVLTF; cdr3_nt: TGCGCCAGCAGCGACAGGGGTGGGGCCAACGTCCTGACTTTC
d_call: TRBD1; v_call: TRBV30; clone_size: -; j_call: TRBJ1-2; cdr3_length: 16; cdr3_aa: CAWIAYSGRGPRGYTF; cdr3_nt: TGTGCCTGGATCGCTTATAGTGGCAGGGGGCCGCGGGGCTACACCTTC
d_call: -; v_call: TRBV7-2; clone_size: -; j_call: TRBJ2-4; cdr3_length: 15; cdr3_aa: CASSLGGSSKNIQYF; cdr3_nt: TGTGCCAGCAGCTTGGGGGGCTCCAGCAAAAACATTCAGTACTTC
d_call: TRBD1; v_call: TRBV19; clone_size: -; j_call: TRBJ1-1; cdr3_length: 15; cdr3_aa: CASSAKDRANTEAFF; cdr3_nt: TGTGCCAGTAGTGCAAAGGACAGGGCAAACACTGAAGCTTTCTTT
d_call: TRBD1; v_call: TRBV5-6; clone_size: many; j_call: TRBJ1-5; cdr3_length: 16; cdr3_aa: CASSKGTGGFNQPQHF; cdr3_nt: TGTGCCAGCAGCAAGGGGACAGGGGGATTCAATCAGCCCCAGCATTTT
d_call: TRBD1; v_call: TRBV27; clone_size: few; j_call: TRBJ1-2; cdr3_length: 13; cdr3_aa: CASSSDRFYGYTF; cdr3_nt: TGTGCCAGCAGTTCGGACAGGTTTTATGGCTACACCTTC
d_call: -; v_call: TRBV19; clone_size: -; j_call: TRBJ2-5; cdr3_length: 13; cdr3_aa: CASRRTIQETQYF; cdr3_nt: TGTGCCAGTAGGAGGACAATCCAAGAGACCCAGTACTTC
d_call: -; v_call: TRBV5-1; clone_size: few; j_call: TRBJ2-3; cdr3_length: 14; cdr3_aa: CASKGGLSTDTQYF; cdr3_nt: TGCGCCAGCAAAGGGGGTCTTAGCACAGATACGCAGTATTTT
d_call: TRBD1; v_call: TRBV6-1; clone_size: few; j_call: TRBJ2-7; cdr3_length: 15; cdr3_aa: CASSESPGQIYEQYF; cdr3_nt: TGTGCCAGCAGCGAATCACCGGGACAGATCTACGAGCAGTACTTC
d_call: -; v_call: TRBV7-9; clone_size: -; j_call: TRBJ2-6; cdr3_length: 15; cdr3_aa: CASSPDSAGANVLTF; cdr3_nt: TGTGCCAGCAGCCCCGACAGTGCTGGGGCCAACGTCCTGACTTTC
d_call: TRBD1; v_call: TRBV5-1; clone_size: -; j_call: TRBJ2-7; cdr3_length: 20; cdr3_aa: CASSLPPQGANTRSSYEQYF; cdr3_nt: TGCGCCAGCAGCTTGCCCCCCCAGGGGGCAAATACAAGAAGCTCCTACGAGCAGTACTTC
d_call: TRBD1; v_call: TRBV19; clone_size: once; j_call: TRBJ2-6; cdr3_length: 15; cdr3_aa: CASSINYGTGEFLTF; cdr3_nt: TGTGCCAGTAGTATAAACTACGGGACAGGGGAATTCCTGACTTTC
d_call: TRBD1; v_call: TRBV6-5; clone_size: -; j_call: TRBJ1-2; cdr3_length: 13; cdr3_aa: CATRQGQNYGYTF; cdr3_nt: TGTGCCACCAGACAGGGGCAGAACTATGGCTACACCTTC
d_call: TRBD2; v_call: TRBV5-1; clone_size: -; j_call: TRBJ2-7; cdr3_length: 16; cdr3_aa: CASSPLAGGRVYEQYF; cdr3_nt: TGCGCCAGCAGCCCATTAGCGGGGGGGCGTGTCTACGAGCAGTACTTC
d_call: -; v_call: TRBV6-1; clone_size: -; j_call: TRBJ1-1; cdr3_length: 13; cdr3_aa: CASTETGNTEAFF; cdr3_nt: TGTGCCAGCACTGAGACAGGGAACACTGAAGCTTTCTTT